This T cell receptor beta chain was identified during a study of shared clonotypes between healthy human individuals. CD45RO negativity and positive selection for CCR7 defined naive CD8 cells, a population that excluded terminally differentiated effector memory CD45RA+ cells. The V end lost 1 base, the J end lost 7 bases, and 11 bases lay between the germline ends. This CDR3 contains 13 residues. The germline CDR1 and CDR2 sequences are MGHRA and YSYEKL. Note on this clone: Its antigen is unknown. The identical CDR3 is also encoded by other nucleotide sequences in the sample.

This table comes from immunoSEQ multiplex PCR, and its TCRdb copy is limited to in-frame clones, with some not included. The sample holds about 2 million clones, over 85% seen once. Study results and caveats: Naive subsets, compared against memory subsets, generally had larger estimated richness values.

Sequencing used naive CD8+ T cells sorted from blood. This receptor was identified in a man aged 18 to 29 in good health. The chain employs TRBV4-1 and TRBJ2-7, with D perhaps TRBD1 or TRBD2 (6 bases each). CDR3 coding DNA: TGCGCCAGCAGCCAAGTGGGGGGCGGGGAGCAGTACTTC. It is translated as CASSQVGGGEQYF.